These 11 T cell receptor beta chains came from one sample sequenced in a study of blood T cell repertoires in COVID-19. The data were produced by immunoSEQ multiplex PCR, yet TCRdb's version contains in-frame clones alone and is incomplete. Here the sample spans approximately 170,000 clones, over 75% being singletons. Sequencing input: peripheral blood. The receptors originated from a man in his 60s with active or convalescent COVID-19.

The V gene is TRBV24-1, the J gene TRBJ2-3; perhaps TRBD1 as D (5 bases). This CDR3 has 13 amino acids. Germline V gene sequence: CDR1 KGHDR, CDR2 SFDVKD. The V end lost 8 bases, the J end lost 3 bases, and 11 bases lay between the germline ends. The CDR3 here is CATMQGQTDTQYF. The DNA of the CDR3 is TGTGCCACCATGCAGGGCCAGACAGATACGCAGTATTTT.

The rearrangement joins TRBV18 to TRBJ2-7; 9 bases fit TRBD1. The CDR3 extends over 14 amino acids. With V trimmed by 5 bases and J by 4 bases, 6 bases remained unmatched. The germline V gene encodes CDR1 KGHSH and CDR2 LQKENI. The chain's CDR3 is CASSSGTGLYEQYF. CDR3 DNA sequence: TGTGCCAGCTCATCCGGGACAGGGTTATACGAGCAGTACTTC. The full variable domain, completed using reference TRBV18 and TRBJ2-7, is NAGVMQNPRHLVRRRGQEARLRCSPMKGHSHVYWYRQLPEEGLKFMVYLQKENIIDESGMPKERFSAEFPKEGPSILRIQQVVRGDSAAYFCASSSGTGLYEQYFGPGTRLTVT.

CDR3 region: CASSVEGLSGGGPYNEQFF. DNA for the CDR3: TGTGCCAGCAGCGTAGAGGGTCTGTCTGGCGGGGGGCCGTACAATGAGCAGTTCTTC. The rearrangement uses TRBV9 and TRBJ2-1; 8 positions agree with TRBD2. CDR3 length equals 19 residues. Germline V CDR1 and CDR2: SGDLS, YYNGEE. Trimming removed 0 bases from V and 4 bases from J; junction bases left unmatched: 15.

This chain connects TRBV3-1 (or the pseudogene TRBV3-2) to TRBJ2-1; D might be TRBD2 (6 bases). The length of the CDR3 is 15 residues. With 4 bases removed from V and 4 bases from J, the gap between germline ends came to 14 bases. Germline V lookup: CDR1 LGHDT, CDR2 YNNKEL (reference sequence). The CDR3 coding sequence is TGTGCCAGCAGCCGTACGGGGAGGATTTACAATGAGCAGTTCTTC. It specifies CASSRTGRIYNEQFF.

V usage is TRBV12-3 or TRBV12-4 and J usage is TRBJ1-3; the D is unclear. This CDR3 has 11 residues. The V end lost 1 base, the J end lost 16 bases, and 11 bases lay between the germline ends. The CDR3 is CASSLDPGIYF. CDR3 in DNA: TGTGCCAGCAGTTTAGACCCGGGGATCTATTTT.

This sequence joins TRBV28 and TRBJ1-2; 11 positions match TRBD1. The V gene end was trimmed by 4 bases and the J gene end by 2 bases; junction bases not matched to a gene: 6. The CDR3 is 16 residues long. Germline V gives CDR1 MDHEN, CDR2 SYDVKM. CDR3 sequence reads: CASSSGQGALNYGYTF. The CDR3 DNA sequence: TGTGCCAGCAGTTCTGGACAGGGGGCCCTAAACTATGGCTACACCTTC.

The rearrangement uses TRBV3-1 (or the pseudogene TRBV3-2) and TRBJ2-7; D remains unclear. V was pared by 2 bases and J by 5 bases, with 7 bases between. The CDR3 runs to 12 residues. Germline-derived CDR1 and CDR2 are LGHDT and YNNKEL (reference sequence). The CDR3 DNA reads as TGTGCCAGCAGCCAACTTCAGAACGAGCAGTACTTC. Protein sequence: CASSQLQNEQYF.

The chain has TRBV5-1 and TRBJ2-5; 8 nucleotides agree with TRBD2. The CDR3 has 18 residues. Germline V CDR1 and CDR2: SGHRS, YFSETQ. J gave up 0 bases and V 4 bases, and 14 bases lay outside the gene matches. This CDR3 is CASSLGLAPLLYQETQYF. DNA of the CDR3: TGCGCCAGCAGCCTCGGACTAGCCCCTCTCCTGTACCAAGAGACCCAGTACTTC.

V and J are TRBV5-1 and TRBJ2-3; unclear D gene. The germline V and J ends were trimmed by 0 bases and 2 bases, with 7 bases remaining between them. Germline CDR1 SGHRS, CDR2 YFSETQ. There are 14 residues in the CDR3. The CDR3 sequence is CASSLARITDTQYF. DNA of the CDR3: TGCGCCAGCAGCTTGGCTAGGATCACAGATACGCAGTATTTT.

The rearrangement links TRBV18 to TRBJ1-1; D is undetermined. With 0 bases removed from V and 5 bases from J, the gap between germline ends came to 10 bases. Germline V CDR1 and CDR2: KGHSH, LQKENI. The CDR3 covers 14 residues. This chain's CDR3 is CASSPPVRSTEAFF. The CDR3 coding sequence is TGTGCCAGCTCACCACCGGTGAGAAGTACTGAAGCTTTCTTT.

The chain uses TRBV3-1 (or the pseudogene TRBV3-2) and TRBJ1-5; a weak D match, TRBD1 (5 bases). The CDR3 consists of 12 residues. The V and J ends lost 5 bases and 9 bases respectively, with 11 bases between them. Germline V lookup: CDR1 LGHDT, CDR2 YNNKEL (reference sequence). The CDR3 loop is CASSLGTGPQHF. DNA for the CDR3: TGTGCCAGCAGCTTGGGTACAGGGCCCCAGCATTTT.